This passage covers 15 T cell receptor beta chains from one sample sequenced in a study of T cell changes during pregnancy in multiple sclerosis. The method was immunoSEQ multiplex PCR; TCRdb's version includes in-frame clones alone and lacks a portion of them. The sample records about 80,000 clones, approximately 90% being singletons. This material consisted of peripheral blood, taken before pregnancy. The source is a female donor with multiple sclerosis, enrolled in a pregnancy study.

As concerns this clone: A read error likely explains this, since a far larger clone differs by one base. The same CDR3 also results from other DNA sequences found in this sample. The chain has TRBV5-4 and TRBJ2-2; possible D gene TRBD1, 5 bases. V was cut by 2 bases and J by 8 bases, with 10 bases left in between. Germline loops: CDR1 SGHNT, CDR2 YYREEE (reference sequence). This CDR3 contains 13 residues. In DNA form, the CDR3 reads TGTGCCAGCAGCTTTGCAGGGCAAGGGGAGCTGTTTTTT. It specifies CASSFAGQGELFF.

This rearrangement joins TRBV13 to TRBJ2-3; 16 nucleotides align to TRBD2. V lost 3 bases and J lost 5; bases outside the gene matches: 2. The CDR3 has 16 amino acids. The V gene's germline CDR1 is PRHDT and CDR2 FYEKMQ (reference sequence). CDR3 loop: CASSLGTSGGVDTQYF. The CDR3 region has the DNA TGTGCCAGCAGCTTGGGGACTAGCGGGGGGGTAGATACGCAGTATTTT.

The V and J genes are TRBV4-1 and TRBJ1-1, with a tentative D call TRBD1 (5 bases). The length of the CDR3 is 14 residues. From germline, CDR1 is MGHRA and CDR2 YSYEKL. Trimming took off 2 bases at V and 1 base at J, with 8 bases between the two ends. CDR3 region: CASSQSGPNTEAFF. In DNA form, the CDR3 reads TGCGCCAGCAGCCAATCAGGGCCGAACACTGAAGCTTTCTTT.

This rearrangement joins TRBV29-1 to TRBJ1-2; D is undetermined. There are 14 residues in the CDR3. Trimming shortened V by 4 bases and J by 0 bases, and 12 bases separated the two germline ends. CDR1 and CDR2 (germline): SQVTM, ANQGSEA. In DNA form, the CDR3 reads TGCAGCGTTGCAGGCCGGTTTACTAACTATGGCTACACCTTC. This sequence encodes CSVAGRFTNYGYTF.

This chain connects TRBV19 to TRBJ2-7; possibly TRBD1 for D (8 bases). CDR3 length equals 14 residues. CDR1 is LNHDA and CDR2 is SQIVND in the germline V gene (reference sequence). Trimming left V 2 bases short and J 2 bases short, with 10 bases between. Here the CDR3 reads CASSITGGAYEQYF. CDR3 DNA sequence: TGTGCCAGTAGTATAACAGGGGGGGCCTACGAGCAGTACTTC.

V and J are TRBV5-1 and TRBJ1-3, with 11 bases matching TRBD1. In germline, CDR1 is SGHRS, CDR2 YFSETQ. CDR3 size: 17 residues. V shed 4 bases and J 9 bases; nucleotides not matched to a gene: 15. The CDR3 nucleotides read TGCGCCAGCAGCACCGGATCCGGACAGGGGGCTCTAAGCACCATATATTTT. Translation gives CASSTGSGQGALSTIYF.

This chain uses TRBV25-1 with TRBJ1-2; D is perhaps TRBD1 (5 bases). V was pared by 0 bases and J by 3 bases, with 8 bases between. Germline V gives CDR1 MGHDK, CDR2 SYGVNS. The CDR3 runs to 14 residues. The CDR3 DNA reads TGTGCCAGCAGTGAATATGGACAATACTATGGCTACACCTTC. The encoded protein is CASSEYGQYYGYTF.

This clone was detected a few times. CDR3 region: CASSLTVRIPNYGYTF. Here the CDR3 DNA reads TGTGCCAGCAGCTTAACCGTGCGGATACCTAACTATGGCTACACCTTC. The chain joins TRBV7-2 to TRBJ1-2; D is uncertain. The V end lost 2 bases, the J end lost 0 bases, and 13 bases lay between the germline ends. CDR3 length: 16 residues. Per germline, CDR1 SGHTA and CDR2 FQGNSA.

The J gene is TRBJ1-5, the V gene TRBV4-1; a possible D gene is TRBD1 (5 bases). V was pared by 1 base and J by 5 bases, with 18 bases between. Looked up from germline, CDR1 is MGHRA and CDR2 is YSYEKL. This CDR3 has 17 residues. The CDR3 loop reads CASSQVWGDLEDQPQHF. Here the CDR3 DNA reads TGCGCCAGCAGCCAAGTTTGGGGGGACCTCGAAGATCAGCCCCAGCATTTT.

The J gene is TRBJ1-2, the V gene TRBV19, with a possible D match to TRBD1 (5 bases). V lost 9 bases, J lost 4 bases, and 12 bases lay in between. CDR3 length: 12 amino acids. CDR1 and CDR2 from the germline V gene are LNHDA and SQIVND (reference sequence). This chain's CDR3 is CASSGEVYGYTF. DNA for the CDR3: TGTGCCAGCTCGGGGGAGGTCTATGGCTACACCTTC.

The chain employs TRBV10-3 and TRBJ1-1; perhaps TRBD1 as D (6 bases). The CDR3 loop spans 15 amino acids. From germline, CDR1 is ENHRY and CDR2 SYGVKD. The ends were cut back, 0 bases at V and 1 base at J, with 9 bases in the middle. DNA for the CDR3: TGTGCCATCAGTGAGTCCAAACAGGGGAACACTGAAGCTTTCTTT. Amino acids: CAISESKQGNTEAFF.

The chain links TRBV5-1 to TRBJ2-1, with 11 bases fitting TRBD2. Germline trimming cut 0 bases from V and 15 bases from J; bases unmatched to any gene: 8. The V gene's germline CDR1 is SGHRS and CDR2 YFSETQ. The CDR3 length is 14 residues. This CDR3 is CASSLARLAGGTFF. The CDR3 DNA reads TGCGCCAGCAGCTTGGCCAGGCTAGCGGGGGGAACGTTCTTC. Based on the CDR3 plus reference TRBV5-1 and TRBJ2-1, the full variable domain is KAGVTQTPRYLIKTRGQQVTLSCSPISGHRSVSWYQQTPGQGLQFLFEYFSETQRNKGNFPGRFSGRQFSNSRSEMNVSTLELGDSALYLCASSLARLAGGTFFGPGTRLTVL.

This clone was seen only once. The chain recombines TRBV2 with TRBJ2-5; D not resolved. The J call may be wrong; the DNA end is better matched by TRBJ2-7. The germline V gene has CDR1 SNHLY and CDR2 FYNNEI. The CDR3 spans 8 residues. The CDR3 DNA follows: TGTGCCAGCTACGAGCAGTACTTC. Translation gives CASYEQYF.

This clone was detected once. The V and J genes are TRBV6-4 and TRBJ1-2, with 7 bases fitting TRBD1. The trim removed 11 bases at V and 4 bases at J, leaving 13 bases unmatched. The CDR3 sequence is 14 residues long. The germline gives CDR1 MRHNA, CDR2 SNTAGT. The CDR3 region is CAPSPCRGFYGYTF. In DNA form, the CDR3 reads TGTGCCCCGAGCCCCTGCAGGGGGTTCTATGGCTACACCTTC.

CDR3 in DNA: TGTGCCAGCAGCTTAGACGGGACAGATAATGAAAAACTGTTTTTT. This gives the protein CASSLDGTDNEKLFF. The chain carries TRBV7-6 and TRBJ1-4; 7 bases map to TRBD1. The CDR3 is 15 amino acids. Germline lookup yields CDR1 SGHVS and CDR2 FNYEAQ. Trimming removed 1 base from V and 4 bases from J; junction bases left unmatched: 3.